Below are 30 T cell receptor beta chains sequenced from a single sample in a study of blood T cell repertoires in COVID-19 (dated by TCRdb to the early 2020s). The library was prepared using the immunoSEQ multiplex PCR assay. This is the immuneACCESS table as TCRdb keeps it, with only in-frame sequences that have V and J called. A part of the clones is gone; compared with another copy, unresolved V genes explain less than half, and the rest is unexplained. The sample contains around 250,000 clones, approximately 87% of them found a single time. The ten largest clones take up 6.2% of the sample. The sample taken for sequencing was peripheral blood. All receptors come from a man in his fifties or sixties with acute or convalescent COVID-19.

This chain links TRBV6-2 or TRBV6-3 with TRBJ1-6, with 11 bases aligning to TRBD1. From germline, CDR1 is MNHEY and CDR2 SVGEGT. CDR3 length: 17 residues. The J segment lost 8 bases and the V segment lost 5 bases, leaving 11 bases of the junction unmatched. CDR3 amino acids: CASSPPRTGGGYSPLHF. DNA for the CDR3: TGTGCCAGCAGTCCCCCCAGGACAGGGGGCGGATATTCACCCCTCCACTTT.

The V and J genes are TRBV5-6 and TRBJ1-2; D remains unclear. The V gene lost 4 bases and the J gene lost 8 bases, with 18 bases spanning the gap. The CDR3 is 14 residues long. The germline V gene encodes CDR1 SGHDT and CDR2 YYEEEE. The CDR3 bases are TGTGCCAGCAGCCCCGACATCTACCAGACGGGCTACACCTTC. As protein: CASSPDIYQTGYTF.

This rearrangement joins TRBV19 to TRBJ2-7; 10 bases are a match to TRBD1. This CDR3 contains 14 residues. Unmatched junction bases numbered 5, after V lost 6 bases and J lost 3 bases. Germline V gene data show CDR1 as LNHDA and CDR2 as SQIVND (reference sequence). The CDR3: CASRGTGARYEQYF. CDR3 sequence (DNA): TGTGCCAGTAGGGGGACAGGGGCACGCTACGAGCAGTACTTC.

The chain recombines TRBV6-5 with TRBJ1-1; the D is unclear. Germline V gives CDR1 MNHEY, CDR2 SVGAGI. V lost 6 bases and J lost 3, with 14 bases in between. The CDR3 is 14 amino acids. This chain's CDR3 is CASRPGIWDTEAFF. CDR3 DNA: TGTGCCAGCAGACCCGGGATATGGGACACTGAAGCTTTCTTT.

CDR3 in amino acids: CASSDRTGLGYTF. The CDR3 nucleotides read TGTGCCAGCAGTGATAGGACAGGGTTGGGCTACACCTTC. The chain combines TRBV2 with TRBJ1-2, with TRBD1 identical over 8 bases. Germline CDR1 reads SNHLY; CDR2 reads FYNNEI. The CDR3 sequence is 13 residues long. J lost 8 bases, V lost 3 bases, and 5 bases had no gene match.

This chain uses TRBV19 with TRBJ1-1; 8 bases agree with TRBD1. Trimming took 5 bases from V and 0 from J; bases not matched to a gene: 11. The CDR3 consists of 17 residues. Germline V lookup: CDR1 LNHDA, CDR2 SQIVND (reference sequence). CDR3 amino acids: CASSRRTGRSVNTEAFF. Written as DNA, the CDR3 is TGTGCCAGTAGTCGGCGGACAGGGCGGTCGGTGAACACTGAAGCTTTCTTT.

The chain recombines TRBV28 with TRBJ1-2, with 7 nucleotides matching TRBD1. CDR1 and CDR2 from the germline V gene are MDHEN and SYDVKM. With 6 bases clipped from V and 4 bases from J, the junction kept 11 bases outside the gene matches. CDR3 size: 15 residues. Here the CDR3 reads CASSLTSQGSYGYTF. In DNA form, the CDR3 reads TGTGCCAGCAGCCTCACTTCACAGGGGAGCTATGGCTACACCTTC.

V is TRBV30 and J is TRBJ2-2, with 8 bases that match TRBD1. CDR3 size: 16 residues. The germline V gene encodes CDR1 GTSNPN and CDR2 SVGIG (reference sequence). The ends lost 3 bases at V and 7 bases at J; junction bases unmatched: 13. CDR3 region: CAWRGSGQAGFGELFF. CDR3 DNA: TGTGCCTGGAGGGGTTCGGGACAGGCGGGATTCGGGGAGCTGTTTTTT.

This chain joins TRBV7-8 and TRBJ1-3, with D possibly being TRBD1 (5 bases). The germline V and J ends were trimmed by 2 bases and 1 base, with 15 bases remaining between them. Germline V CDR1 and CDR2: SGHVS, FQNEAQ. The CDR3 consists of 17 residues. The CDR3 DNA sequence: TGTGCCAGCAGCTTAAGGGCAGGGCCGGTTTCTGGAAACACCATATATTTT. Its translation: CASSLRAGPVSGNTIYF.

The chain employs TRBV18 and TRBJ2-3, with TRBD2 identical over 10 bases. The CDR3 contains 16 residues. With 6 bases clipped from V and 3 bases from J, the junction kept 9 bases outside the gene matches. Germline V gives CDR1 KGHSH, CDR2 LQKENI. The CDR3 DNA follows: TGTGCCAGCTCCCCAAAGGCTAGCGGGAGAACAGATACGCAGTATTTT. It translates to CASSPKASGRTDTQYF.

The chain is built from TRBV6-2 or TRBV6-3 and TRBJ1-2; 8 bases map to TRBD1. The CDR3 loop spans 14 amino acids. From germline, CDR1 is MNHEY and CDR2 SVGEGT. The V segment lost 2 bases and the J segment 8 bases; nucleotides outside the gene matches: 7. The chain's CDR3 is CASSYGTGSWGYTF. CDR3 in DNA: TGTGCCAGCAGTTACGGGACAGGCTCGTGGGGCTACACCTTC.

The chain uses TRBV28 and TRBJ2-2; 9 bases agree with TRBD1. The CDR3 consists of 15 residues. After removal of 6 bases from V and 4 bases from J, the junction contained 6 bases not matched to a gene. Germline loops: CDR1 MDHEN, CDR2 SYDVKM. The DNA for the CDR3 is TGTGCCAGCAGCGAAAACAGGGGGCGCACCGGGGAGCTGTTTTTT. Protein product: CASSENRGRTGELFF.

The chain has TRBV7-9 and TRBJ1-1, with 7 bases fitting TRBD1. Per the germline V gene, CDR1 is SEHNR and CDR2 is FQNEAQ (reference sequence). The CDR3 loop spans 15 amino acids. V lost 5 bases, J lost 3 bases, and 9 bases stayed unmatched. CDR3 loop: CASSDPGTVDTEAFF. CDR3 DNA: TGTGCCAGCAGCGACCCCGGGACAGTTGACACTGAAGCTTTCTTT.

The chain combines TRBV29-1 with TRBJ2-1, with 9 bases identical to TRBD1. The germline CDR1 and CDR2 sequences are SQVTM and ANQGSEA. The CDR3 contains 12 residues. With 4 bases clipped from V and 8 bases from J, the junction kept 3 bases outside the gene matches. DNA for the CDR3: TGCAGCGTTGGGGACAGGGACGATGAGCAGTTCTTC. Encoded protein: CSVGDRDDEQFF.

This chain links TRBV19 with TRBJ2-5; tentative D call: TRBD1 (5 bases). With 1 base removed from V and 3 bases from J, the gap between germline ends came to 12 bases. Germline V gene lookup returns CDR1 LNHDA and CDR2 SQIVND (reference sequence). The length of the CDR3 is 15 residues. The chain's CDR3 is CASSIGGRVEETQYF. The CDR3 DNA follows: TGTGCCAGTAGTATAGGGGGCAGGGTGGAAGAGACCCAGTACTTC.

The rearrangement joins TRBV2 to TRBJ1-2, with D maybe TRBD1 (6 bases). Per germline, CDR1 SNHLY and CDR2 FYNNEI. Trimming removed 0 bases from V and 4 bases from J, with 18 bases in between. This CDR3 region has 17 residues. CDR3 in amino acids: CASSEAAGTLTTYGYTF. In DNA, the CDR3 is TGTGCCAGCAGTGAAGCAGCCGGGACACTCACTACCTATGGCTACACCTTC.

The chain carries TRBV27 and TRBJ2-1, with a weak D call TRBD1 (5 bases). The CDR3 length is 17 residues. V lost 5 bases and J 1 base, leaving 18 bases between the germline ends. The V gene's germline CDR1 is MNHEY and CDR2 SMNVEV (reference sequence). The CDR3 DNA sequence: TGTGCCAGCAGTAGAACGGTATACTCAGGGTCCTACAATGAGCAGTTCTTC. This encodes CASSRTVYSGSYNEQFF.

V is TRBV7-9 and J is TRBJ1-1; a weak D match, TRBD1 (5 bases). The CDR3 loop spans 15 amino acids. The ends were cut back, 6 bases at V and 3 bases at J, with 17 bases in the middle. CDR1 is SEHNR, CDR2 FQNEAQ, per germline (reference sequence). This CDR3 is CASSFRAGKYTEAFF. CDR3 bases: TGTGCCAGCAGTTTCCGCGCAGGGAAATACACTGAAGCTTTCTTT.

This chain links TRBV25-1 with TRBJ1-2; D call uncertain. Germline V gene data show CDR1 as MGHDK and CDR2 as SYGVNS. Deletions cut 3 bases from V and 1 base from J, with 9 bases between. The length of the CDR3 is 14 residues. In DNA, the CDR3 is TGTGCCAGCAGTGATCAGGATCTTAACTATGGCTACACCTTC. It encodes CASSDQDLNYGYTF.

This sequence joins TRBV7-2 and TRBJ1-5, with a tentative D call TRBD1 (6 bases). This CDR3 region has 15 residues. Per germline, CDR1 SGHTA and CDR2 FQGNSA. V lost 2 bases to trimming and J lost 2 bases, with 10 bases between them. In DNA, the CDR3 is TGTGCCAGCAGCTTAACAGGGATGGGCAATCAGCCCCAGCATTTT. Translation: CASSLTGMGNQPQHF. Using reference TRBV7-2 and TRBJ1-5 for the parts outside the CDR3, the full variable domain is GAGVSQSPSNKVTEKGKDVELRCDPISGHTALYWYRQSLGQGLEFLIYFQGNSAPDKSGLPSDRFSAERTGGSVSTLTIQRTQQEDSAVYLCASSLTGMGNQPQHFGDGTRLSIL.

V usage is TRBV9 and J usage is TRBJ1-6, with TRBD1 matching over 9 bases. V lost 3 bases, J lost 13 bases, and 11 bases stayed unmatched. This CDR3 region has 15 residues. Germline-derived CDR1 and CDR2 are SGDLS and YYNGEE. This CDR3 is CASSARDREFRPLHF. The CDR3, as DNA: TGTGCCAGCAGCGCCCGGGACAGGGAGTTTAGGCCCCTCCACTTT.

The chain is built from TRBV11-3 and TRBJ2-1, with no clear D. Per the germline V gene, CDR1 is SGHNT and CDR2 is YENEEA. The CDR3 consists of 11 residues. V was clipped by 4 bases and J by 8 bases, with 6 bases between them. The CDR3 region is CASSSLDEQFF. Written as DNA, the CDR3 is TGTGCCAGCAGCTCCCTCGATGAGCAGTTCTTC.

The chain recombines TRBV4-1 with TRBJ2-7; possibly TRBD2 for D (5 bases). The CDR3 length is 14 residues. Trimming stripped 2 bases from V and 6 bases from J, with 14 bases between. The V gene's germline CDR1 is MGHRA and CDR2 YSYEKL. The CDR3 DNA follows: TGCGCCAGCAGCCAACCCCCGCGCGGGTTCGAGCAGTACTTC. As protein: CASSQPPRGFEQYF.

The chain is built from TRBV11-3 and TRBJ2-5, with unresolved D. With 5 bases removed from V and 0 bases from J, the gap between germline ends came to 10 bases. The CDR3 consists of 14 residues. The germline gives CDR1 SGHNT, CDR2 YENEEA. CDR3 in DNA: TGTGCCAGCAGCCCCAGAACGAACCAAGAGACCCAGTACTTC. Protein: CASSPRTNQETQYF.

J is TRBJ1-1 and V is TRBV10-3, with 9 bases aligning to TRBD1. Germline values: CDR1 ENHRY, CDR2 SYGVKD. Trimming cost V 7 bases and J 5 bases; bases outside gene matches: 8. The CDR3 length is 14 residues. CDR3 nucleotide sequence: TGTGCCATCACTTCGGACAGGGGATTTACTGAAGCTTTCTTT. This sequence encodes CAITSDRGFTEAFF.

This clone was seen a few times. This rearrangement joins TRBV29-1 to TRBJ2-2; D not resolved. Germline-derived CDR1 and CDR2 are SQVTM and ANQGSEA. The CDR3 has 12 amino acids. V lost 4 bases and J lost 1, with 4 bases in between. In DNA, the CDR3 is TGCAGCGTTGCCAGGAACACCGGGGAGCTGTTTTTT. Protein: CSVARNTGELFF.

This sequence joins TRBV9 and TRBJ2-7; the D gene is possibly TRBD1 (6 bases). The germline CDR1 and CDR2 sequences are SGDLS and YYNGEE. The CDR3 is made up of 15 amino acids. With 3 bases removed from V and 0 bases from J, the gap between germline ends came to 13 bases. The CDR3 protein is CASSESGHNSYEQYF. CDR3 bases: TGTGCCAGCAGCGAGTCGGGACACAACTCCTACGAGCAGTACTTC.

This clone occurred a few times. The CDR3 coding sequence is TGTGCCAGCAGCTTAGGGGCGGGGGCGGCCTACGAGCAGTACTTC. Protein sequence: CASSLGAGAAYEQYF. This chain joins TRBV7-2 and TRBJ2-7; D possibly corresponds to TRBD2 (7 bases). The CDR3 totals 15 residues. CDR1 is SGHTA, CDR2 FQGNSA, per germline. V was cut by 1 base and J by 2 bases, with 12 bases left in between.

The chain has TRBV11-2 and TRBJ2-7, with D maybe TRBD1 (6 bases). This CDR3 has 15 amino acids. The V end was cut by 5 bases, the J end by 0 bases, with 14 bases between. Looked up from germline, CDR1 is SGHAT and CDR2 is FQNNGV. CDR3 coding DNA: TGTGCCAGCAGCCCCGGAGTGGGGGCCTCCTACGAGCAGTACTTC. This encodes CASSPGVGASYEQYF. Complete variable domain (other parts from reference TRBV11-2 and TRBJ2-7): EAGVAQSPRYKIIEKRQSVAFWCNPISGHATLYWYQQILGQGPKLLIQFQNNGVVDDSQLPKDRFSAERLKGVDSTLKIQPAKLEDSAVYLCASSPGVGASYEQYFGPGTRLTVT.

The chain joins TRBV7-8 to TRBJ2-2; 7 bases match TRBD2. The CDR3 runs to 16 residues. CDR1 and CDR2 (germline): SGHVS, FQNEAQ. Unmatched junction bases numbered 7, after V lost 2 bases and J lost 4 bases. The DNA of the CDR3 is TGTGCCAGCAGCTTATCGCGGCGGGAGAGCACCGGGGAGCTGTTTTTT. Encoded protein: CASSLSRRESTGELFF. Filled out from reference TRBV7-8 and TRBJ2-2, the complete variable domain reads GAGVSQSPRYKVAKRGQDVALRCDPISGHVSLFWYQQALGQGPEFLTYFQNEAQLDKSGLPSDRFFAERPEGSVSTLKIQRTQQEDSAVYLCASSLSRRESTGELFFGEGSRLTVL.